This TCR beta chain was captured in a study of graft-versus-host responses after intestinal transplantation. Study details: The study gave all recipients anti-thymocyte globulin induction, then tacrolimus and steroids for three to four years. Regarding the study as a whole: Levels of circulating GvH clones at their peak were associated with early post-transplant HvG declines.

A note on this clone: The antigen is undetermined.

TCRdb's table, derived via immunoSEQ multiplex PCR, lists solely in-frame clones and lacks some. The sample contains about 110,000 clones, 85% to 95% of which appear only once. J was trimmed by 7 bases and V by 9 bases; bases with no gene match: 14. The CDR3 is 15 residues long. CDR1 and CDR2 from the germline V gene are LNHDA and SQIVND (reference sequence). V usage is TRBV19 and J usage is TRBJ1-2; TRBD1 aligns across 10 bases. This specimen consisted of unstimulated CD8+ T cells sorted from spleen or lymph node cells, obtained before transplant. The receptor was derived from a human donor who was the organ donor for an intestinal transplant. The CDR3 spells CARPGQGTNGGGYTF. The CDR3 coding sequence is TGTGCCAGGCCGGGACAGGGGACTAACGGGGGTGGCTACACCTTC.